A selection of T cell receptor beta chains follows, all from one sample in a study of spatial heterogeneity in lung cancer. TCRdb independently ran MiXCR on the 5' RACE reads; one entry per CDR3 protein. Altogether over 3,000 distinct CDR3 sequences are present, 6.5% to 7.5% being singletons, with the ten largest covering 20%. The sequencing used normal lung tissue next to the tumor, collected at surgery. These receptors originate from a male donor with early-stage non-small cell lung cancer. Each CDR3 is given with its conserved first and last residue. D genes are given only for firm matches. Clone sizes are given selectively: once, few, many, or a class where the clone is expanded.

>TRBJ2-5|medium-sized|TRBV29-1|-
CSGETEWRETQYF
TGCAGCGGCGAGACCGAATGGAGGGAGACCCAGTACTTC
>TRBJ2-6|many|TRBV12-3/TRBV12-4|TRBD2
CASKGLAGISGANVLTF
TGTGCCAGCAAAGGACTAGCGGGAATCTCTGGGGCCAACGTCCTGACTTTC
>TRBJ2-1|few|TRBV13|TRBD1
CASSLGGTGFEQFF
TGTGCCAGCAGCTTAGGAGGGACAGGGTTCGAGCAGTTCTTC
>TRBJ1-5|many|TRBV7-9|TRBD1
CASSSTGGSQPQHF
TGTGCCAGCAGCAGTACAGGGGGCAGTCAGCCCCAGCATTTT
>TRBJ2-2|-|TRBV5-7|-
CASSPRDILNTGELFF
TGTGCCAGCAGCCCCCGGGACATTTTGAACACCGGGGAGCTGTTTTTT
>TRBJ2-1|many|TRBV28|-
CASTTTPGLPYNEQFF
TGTGCCAGCACCACAACCCCGGGACTTCCATACAATGAGCAGTTCTTC
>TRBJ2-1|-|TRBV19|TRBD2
CASKSGVEQFF
TGTGCCAGTAAAAGCGGGGTTGAGCAGTTCTTC
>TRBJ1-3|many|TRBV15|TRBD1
CATSARGRDSSGNTIYF
TGTGCCACCAGCGCCAGGGGTCGGGACAGCTCTGGAAACACCATATATTTT
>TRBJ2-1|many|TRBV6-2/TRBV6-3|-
CASRDTREQFF
TGTGCCAGTAGAGACACCCGGGAGCAGTTCTTC
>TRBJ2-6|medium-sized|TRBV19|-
CASSIAASGANVLTF
TGTGCCAGTAGTATAGCTGCCTCTGGGGCCAACGTCCTGACTTTC
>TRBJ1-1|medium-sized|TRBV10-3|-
CAISESAPMNTEAFF
TGTGCCATCAGTGAGTCTGCCCCCATGAACACTGAAGCTTTCTTT
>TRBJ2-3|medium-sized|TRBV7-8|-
CASSLGPSTGDTQYF
TGTGCCAGCAGCTTGGGACCTTCAACGGGAGATACGCAGTATTTT
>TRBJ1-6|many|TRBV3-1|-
CASSQGQNNSPLHF
TGTGCCAGCAGCCAAGGACAGAATAATTCACCCCTCCACTTT
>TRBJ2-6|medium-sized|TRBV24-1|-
CATSGRQSSGANVLTF
TGTGCCACCAGTGGTCGACAGAGCTCTGGGGCCAACGTCCTGACTTTC
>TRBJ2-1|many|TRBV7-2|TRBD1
CASSPLGGTGVYNEQFF
TGTGCCAGCAGCCCCCTGGGGGGGACAGGGGTTTACAATGAGCAGTTCTTC
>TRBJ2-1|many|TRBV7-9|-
CASSLGVEQFF
TGTGCCAGCAGCTTAGGGGTAGAGCAGTTCTTC
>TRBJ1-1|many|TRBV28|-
CASSLYGAMNTEAFF
TGTGCCAGCAGTTTATACGGGGCAATGAACACTGAAGCTTTCTTT
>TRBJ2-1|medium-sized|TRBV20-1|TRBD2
CSARGVGLAGPYNEQFF
TGCAGTGCTAGAGGAGTTGGACTAGCGGGCCCTTACAATGAGCAGTTCTTC
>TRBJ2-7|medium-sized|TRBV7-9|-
CASIGEYEQYF
TGTGCCAGCATTGGAGAATACGAGCAGTACTTC
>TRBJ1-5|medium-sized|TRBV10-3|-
CAISGGGAYQPQHF
TGTGCCATCAGTGGAGGGGGGGCATATCAGCCCCAGCATTTT
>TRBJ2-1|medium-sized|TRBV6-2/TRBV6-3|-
CASSLESTSPYNEQFF
TGTGCCAGCAGTTTGGAGTCTACTTCCCCCTACAATGAGCAGTTCTTC
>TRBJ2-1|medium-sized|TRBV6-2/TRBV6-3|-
CASSYWRDNNEQFF
TGTGCCAGCAGTTACTGGCGGGATAACAATGAGCAGTTCTTC
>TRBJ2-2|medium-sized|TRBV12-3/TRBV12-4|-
CASSFRINGELFF
TGTGCCAGCAGTTTCCGTATTAACGGGGAGCTGTTTTTT
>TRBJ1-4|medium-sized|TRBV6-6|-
CASSYDGRGEKLFF
TGTGCCAGCAGTTACGATGGCAGAGGGGAAAAACTGTTTTTT
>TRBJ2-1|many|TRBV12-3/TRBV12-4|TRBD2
CASRASGPRYNEQFF
TGTGCCAGCAGAGCTAGCGGACCAAGATACAATGAGCAGTTCTTC
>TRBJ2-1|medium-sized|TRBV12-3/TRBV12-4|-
CASRAGGHEQFF
TGTGCCAGCCGGGCCGGGGGCCATGAGCAGTTCTTC
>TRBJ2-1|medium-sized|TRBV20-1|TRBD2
CSARDPGGSYNEQFF
TGCAGTGCTAGAGATCCGGGAGGCTCCTACAATGAGCAGTTCTTC
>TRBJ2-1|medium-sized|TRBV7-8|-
CASSLAALSYNEQFF
TGTGCCAGCAGCTTAGCGGCTCTCTCCTACAATGAGCAGTTCTTC
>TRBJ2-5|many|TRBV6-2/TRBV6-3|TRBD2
CASRPTTRGGETQYF
TGTGCCAGCAGACCCACGACGAGGGGAGGGGAGACCCAGTACTTC
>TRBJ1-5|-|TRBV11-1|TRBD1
CVSSHTQGALSNQPQHF
TGTGTCAGCAGCCACACACAGGGGGCCCTAAGCAATCAGCCCCAGCATTTT
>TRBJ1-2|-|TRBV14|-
CASSQDLRPGGYTF
TGTGCCAGCAGCCAAGATCTACGGCCGGGAGGCTACACCTTC
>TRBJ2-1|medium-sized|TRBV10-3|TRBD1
CAISESGAGGLGYNEQFF
TGTGCCATCAGTGAGTCGGGGGCAGGGGGCCTAGGTTACAATGAGCAGTTCTTC
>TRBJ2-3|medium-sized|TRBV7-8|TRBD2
CASSQLAGGTDTQYF
TGTGCCAGCAGCCAACTAGCGGGGGGCACAGATACGCAGTATTTT
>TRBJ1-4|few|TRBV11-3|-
CASSLGAGKFWEKLFF
TGTGCCAGCAGCTTAGGGGCTGGGAAATTTTGGGAAAAACTGTTTTTT
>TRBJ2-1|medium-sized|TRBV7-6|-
CASSSSGTASSYNEQFF
TGTGCCAGCAGCAGCTCCGGGACGGCCAGCTCCTACAATGAGCAGTTCTTC
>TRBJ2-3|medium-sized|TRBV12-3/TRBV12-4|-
CASGQSQGTDTQYF
TGTGCCAGCGGCCAGTCACAGGGCACAGATACGCAGTATTTT
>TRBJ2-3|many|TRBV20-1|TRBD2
CSARASGSTDTQYF
TGCAGTGCTAGGGCTAGCGGTAGCACAGATACGCAGTATTTT
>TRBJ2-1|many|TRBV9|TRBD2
CASSVDTGGPTNEQFF
TGTGCCAGCAGCGTAGATACGGGGGGGCCCACTAATGAGCAGTTCTTC
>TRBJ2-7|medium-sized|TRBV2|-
CASTKEGLYEQYF
TGTGCCAGCACAAAAGAGGGATTGTACGAGCAGTACTTC
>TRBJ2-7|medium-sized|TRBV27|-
CASSSPRDTKYEQYF
TGTGCCAGCAGTTCCCCCCGGGACACAAAATACGAGCAGTACTTC
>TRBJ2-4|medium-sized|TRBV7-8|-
CASSPLENGGIQYF
TGTGCCAGCAGCCCTCTGGAGAACGGGGGCATTCAGTACTTC
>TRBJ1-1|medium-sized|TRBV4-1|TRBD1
CASSQAHRGRTEAFF
TGCGCCAGCAGCCAGGCCCACAGGGGTCGTACTGAAGCTTTCTTT
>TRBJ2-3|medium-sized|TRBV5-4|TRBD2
CASSGGTSGESTDTQYF
TGTGCCAGCAGCGGAGGGACTAGCGGGGAAAGCACAGATACGCAGTATTTT
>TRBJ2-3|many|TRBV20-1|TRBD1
CSALDRGSTDTQYF
TGCAGTGCCTTGGACAGGGGCAGCACAGATACGCAGTATTTT
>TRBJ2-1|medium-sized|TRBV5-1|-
CASRGADWGNEQFF
TGCGCCAGCAGAGGTGCAGACTGGGGCAATGAGCAGTTCTTC
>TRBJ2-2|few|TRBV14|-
CASSQVRTGELFF
TGTGCCAGCAGCCAAGTTAGAACCGGGGAGCTGTTTTTT
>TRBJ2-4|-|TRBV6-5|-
CASSYSSGPLAKNIQYF
TGTGCCAGCAGTTACTCTTCTGGGCCCCTTGCCAAAAACATTCAGTACTTC
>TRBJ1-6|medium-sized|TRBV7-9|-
CASSPMGSSPLHF
TGTGCCAGCAGTCCAATGGGGTCTTCACCCCTCCACTTT
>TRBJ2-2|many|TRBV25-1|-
CASSRPVNLGTGELFF
TGTGCCAGCAGTCGCCCGGTGAATTTAGGCACCGGGGAGCTGTTTTTT